The 25 T cell receptor beta chains in this list originate from one sample, sequenced in a study of identical twins. TCRdb called the 5' RACE reads again in MiXCR, with one record for every CDR3 protein. The table has 700,000 or so distinct CDR3 sequences, 8.6% seen once. The same data also contributed to another study, on yellow fever vaccine responses in identical twins.

The material sequenced was PBMCs. These TCRs come from a woman between 18 and 29 years old in good health.

The rearrangement links TRBV29-1 to TRBJ2-1, with 9 bases aligning to TRBD2. V shed 3 bases and J 9 bases; nucleotides not matched to a gene: 3. Germline loops: CDR1 SQVTM, CDR2 ANQGSEA. This CDR3 comprises 12 residues. The CDR3 sequence: CSVEVAGVEQFF. CDR3 in DNA: TGCAGCGTTGAGGTAGCGGGAGTTGAGCAGTTCTTC.

This CDR3 is CASRDGTRQYF. The CDR3 region has the DNA TGTGCCAGCAGAGACGGAACCCGACAGTATTTT. The chain has TRBV6-2 or TRBV6-3 and TRBJ2-3; the D is unclear. Per the germline V gene, CDR1 is MNHEY and CDR2 is SVGEGT. V lost 6 bases, J lost 12 bases, and 13 bases lay in between. The CDR3 sequence is 11 residues long.

As to this clonotype: One end of the junction does not line up with germline, which may come from a read error. The chain couples TRBV6-2 or TRBV6-3 to TRBJ2-3; 15 bases are shared with TRBD2. The CDR3 loop spans 15 amino acids. Germline values: CDR1 MNHEY, CDR2 SVGEGT. CDR3 region: CASSTWTSGRDTLYF. The CDR3 DNA reads as TGTGCCAGCAGTACCTGGACTAGCGGGAGGGATACGCTGTATTTT.

There are a few counts of this clonotype. The V and J genes are TRBV7-9 and TRBJ1-4, with no clear D. CDR3 length: 12 residues. Germline loops: CDR1 SEHNR, CDR2 FQNEAQ (reference sequence). Trimming cost V 3 bases and J 8 bases, with 7 bases left between them. This chain's CDR3 is CASSFRNEKLFF. The CDR3 nucleotides read TGTGCCAGCAGCTTTAGGAACGAAAAACTGTTTTTT.

In this sample, this clonotype turned up once. A single base separates this from a much larger clone, so it may be a read error. This chain's CDR3 is CASSSTSGGNTDTQYF. Here the CDR3 DNA reads TGTGCCAGCAGCTCGACTAGCGGGGGGAACACAGATACGCAGTATTTT. The V gene is TRBV7-2, the J gene TRBJ2-3; TRBD2 matches 13 bases. The CDR3 is 16 residues long. In germline, CDR1 is SGHTA, CDR2 FQGNSA. V trimming: 4 bases; J trimming: 2 bases; junction bases outside the gene matches: 3.

The chain couples TRBV12-3 or TRBV12-4 to TRBJ1-2; D not resolved. CDR3 length: 14 amino acids. With 6 bases removed from V and 7 bases from J, the gap between germline ends came to 18 bases. The CDR3 is CASRSSGKPVGYTF. In DNA form, the CDR3 reads TGTGCCAGCAGATCCTCCGGGAAGCCCGTTGGCTACACCTTC.

This clonotype showed up just a few times. The chain links TRBV24-1 to TRBJ2-1; the match to TRBD2 covers 14 bases. There are 14 residues in the CDR3. Losses at the gene ends were 6 bases for V and 10 bases for J; bases not matched to a gene: 4. Germline V CDR1 and CDR2: KGHDR, SFDVKD. The CDR3, as DNA: TGTGCCACCAGTCCGGGACTAGCGGGGGAGGAGCAGTTCTTC. Residues: CATSPGLAGEEQFF.

This rearrangement joins TRBV4-2 to TRBJ2-3; 7 nucleotides agree with TRBD2. Germline V gene data show CDR1 as LGHNA and CDR2 as YNFKEQ. CDR3 length: 15 residues. V trimming: 2 bases; J trimming: 6 bases; junction bases outside the gene matches: 8. CDR3 loop: CASSQRTGGYDTQYF. In nucleotides, the CDR3 is TGTGCCAGCAGCCAACGGACCGGGGGGTACGATACGCAGTATTTT.

The chain is built from TRBV5-1 and TRBJ1-1; 7 bases align to TRBD1. Germline V gene data show CDR1 as SGHRS and CDR2 as YFSETQ. V lost 0 bases, J lost 4 bases, and 9 bases stayed unmatched. The CDR3 is 16 amino acids. The CDR3 nucleotides are TGCGCCAGCAGCTTGGCCTTTACAGGGGAAGGCACTGAAGCTTTCTTT. This sequence encodes CASSLAFTGEGTEAFF.

There are a few counts of this clonotype. The gene calls are TRBV29-1 and TRBJ2-3, with 11 bases that match TRBD2. This CDR3 region has 16 residues. Trimming took 2 bases from V and 2 from J; bases not matched to a gene: 6. CDR1 is SQVTM, CDR2 ANQGSEA, per germline. The CDR3 DNA is TGCAGCGTTGAATTTCTAGCGGGAGGAGCCACAGATACGCAGTATTTT. Translated, it gives CSVEFLAGGATDTQYF.

The chain couples TRBV4-1 to TRBJ2-1; TRBD2 matches 9 bases. V shed 0 bases and J 6 bases; nucleotides not matched to a gene: 12. Germline CDR1 MGHRA, CDR2 YSYEKL. The CDR3 sequence is 18 residues long. The CDR3 nucleotides read TGCGCCAGCAGCCAAGAGGGACCGGGGCTAGCGGGGACCAATGAGCAGTTCTTC. It encodes CASSQEGPGLAGTNEQFF.

This clonotype has more than one count but fewer than ten. The V call is TRBV5-5, the J call TRBJ2-1, with 8 bases identical to TRBD2. Germline V CDR1 and CDR2: SGHKS, YYEKEE (reference sequence). The V and J ends lost 6 bases and 5 bases, in that order; junction bases with no gene match: 10. The CDR3 length is 15 residues. CDR3 sequence (DNA): TGTGCCAGCAACCCTTATAGCGGGGCGGACAATGAGCAGTTCTTC. This codes for CASNPYSGADNEQFF. The complete variable domain, with remaining parts taken from reference TRBV5-5 and TRBJ2-1, reads DAGVTQSPTHLIKTRGQQVTLRCSPISGHKSVSWYQQVLGQGPQFIFQYYEKEERGRGNFPDRFSARQFPNYSSELNVNALLLGDSALYLCASNPYSGADNEQFFGPGTRLTVL.

This clonotype turned up a few times. In nucleotides, the CDR3 is TGTGCCAGCAGCTTATCGGCGGGGGCCTCCCAAGAGACCCAGTACTTC. This sequence encodes CASSLSAGASQETQYF. This chain uses TRBV7-2 with TRBJ2-5; tentatively, D is TRBD2 (7 bases). V was shortened by 2 bases and J by 1 base, with 14 bases between the two germline ends. This CDR3 spans 16 amino acids. The germline V gene encodes CDR1 SGHTA and CDR2 FQGNSA.

In DNA form, the CDR3 reads TGCAGTGCTAGAGTGGGGGTAAAAAACATTCAGTACTTC. Encoded protein: CSARVGVKNIQYF. This rearrangement joins TRBV20-1 to TRBJ2-4, with D perhaps TRBD1 or TRBD2 (5 bases each). Germline loops: CDR1 DFQATT, CDR2 SNEGSKA (reference sequence). This CDR3 region has 13 residues. Trimming took 1 base from V and 4 from J, leaving 8 bases between them.

CDR3: CASSYVDSSTDTQYF. The DNA for the CDR3 is TGTGCCAGCAGTTACGTGGACAGTAGCACAGATACGCAGTATTTT. The V call is TRBV6-5, the J call TRBJ2-3; maybe TRBD1 (6 bases). The germline V gene encodes CDR1 MNHEY and CDR2 SVGAGI. The germline V and J ends were trimmed by 2 bases and 0 bases, with 9 bases remaining between them. The CDR3 runs to 15 residues.

This clonotype came up a few times. The CDR3 DNA sequence: TGTGCCAGCAAACATGACAGGGGACCCGAGACTTATAGCAATCAGCCCCAGCATTTT. It specifies CASKHDRGPETYSNQPQHF. The V call is TRBV28, the J call TRBJ1-5, with 8 positions matching TRBD1. CDR1 MDHEN and CDR2 SYDVKM come from the germline V gene. The CDR3 consists of 19 residues. Germline trimming cut 7 bases from V and 0 bases from J; bases unmatched to any gene: 17.

The CDR3 bases are TGCAGTGCTAACGGCCTCCGGGAGACCCAGTACTTC. Translation: CSANGLRETQYF. The V call is TRBV20-1, the J call TRBJ2-5; D remains ambiguous. The CDR3 contains 12 residues. Germline-derived CDR1 and CDR2 are DFQATT and SNEGSKA (reference sequence). Trimming removed 4 bases from V and 5 bases from J, with 11 bases in between.

This clonotype was counted between two and nine times. The chain recombines TRBV23-1 with TRBJ2-5; 11 nucleotides agree with TRBD1. TRBV23-1 is treated as an ORF (open reading frame) with a function not yet certain. V was clipped by 2 bases and J by 5 bases; unmatched bases: 4. This CDR3 spans 15 amino acids. CDR3 in amino acids: CASSQEDRGPETQYF. The DNA for the CDR3 is TGCGCCAGCAGTCAAGAGGACAGGGGGCCTGAGACCCAGTACTTC.

The chain joins TRBV6-6 to TRBJ1-1; D remains unclear. Looked up from germline, CDR1 is MNHNY and CDR2 is SVGAGI (reference sequence). The CDR3 spans 13 residues. V dropped 11 bases and J dropped 0 bases, with 13 bases sitting between them. CDR3 in DNA: TGTGCCCTCACGGCGGGGTTGAACACTGAAGCTTTCTTT. It is translated as CALTAGLNTEAFF.

This clonotype was detected a few times. The chain employs TRBV5-1 and TRBJ1-1; 11 positions agree with TRBD1. The CDR3 loop spans 15 amino acids. Germline CDR1 and CDR2: SGHRS and YFSETQ. Trimming cost V 0 bases and J 5 bases; bases outside gene matches: 3. CDR3 amino acids: CASSLEDRGPTEAFF. DNA for the CDR3: TGCGCCAGCAGCTTGGAGGACAGGGGGCCAACTGAAGCTTTCTTT.

The CDR3 spells CASEGSTPGTDTQYF. CDR3 in DNA: TGTGCCAGCGAAGGCTCGACCCCAGGGACAGATACGCAGTATTTT. The V call is TRBV7-9, the J call TRBJ2-3; TRBD1 might be the D (5 bases). The CDR3 is 15 amino acids. Germline V gene sequence: CDR1 SEHNR, CDR2 FQNEAQ (reference sequence). Trimming removed 8 bases from V and 3 bases from J, with 18 bases in between. The complete variable domain, with remaining parts taken from reference TRBV7-9 and TRBJ2-3, reads DTGVSQNPRHKITKRGQNVTFRCDPISEHNRLYWYRQTLGQGPEFLTYFQNEAQLEKSRLLSDRFSAERPKGSFSTLEIQRTEQGDSAMYLCASEGSTPGTDTQYFGPGTRLTVL.

On this clonotype itself: An end of the junction differs from the germline gene, which may be a read error. V and J are TRBV5-1 and TRBJ2-3, with a weak D call TRBD2 (5 bases). Germline V CDR1 and CDR2: SGHRS, YFSETQ. The CDR3 length is 15 residues. The CDR3 region is CASSLGRISTDMQYF. CDR3 in DNA: TGCGCCAGCAGCTTGGGGAGGATTAGCACAGATATGCAGTATTTT.

V usage is TRBV11-2 and J usage is TRBJ2-1; D is undetermined. Trimming removed 4 bases from V and 0 bases from J, with 13 bases in between. The CDR3 sequence is 16 residues long. The germline V gene has CDR1 SGHAT and CDR2 FQNNGV. The CDR3 sequence is CASSSLLPSSYNEQFF. The CDR3 DNA sequence: TGTGCCAGCAGCTCCCTGCTTCCGAGCTCCTACAATGAGCAGTTCTTC.

This clonotype showed up just a few times. The chain uses TRBV4-3 and TRBJ1-2; no clear D gene. Trimming stripped 0 bases from V and 7 bases from J, with 15 bases between. This CDR3 is built from 15 residues. Germline V gene sequence: CDR1 LGHNA, CDR2 YSLEER. The CDR3, as DNA: TGCGCCAGCAGCCAAGATTTGTCAGGAAGCGGTGGCTACACCTTC. It specifies CASSQDLSGSGGYTF.

This clonotype appeared many times. V gene TRBV11-2 combines with J gene TRBJ2-7; D remains unclear. The germline gives CDR1 SGHAT, CDR2 FQNNGV. Trimming stripped 0 bases from V and 0 bases from J, with 15 bases between. There are 17 residues in the CDR3. CDR3 sequence: CASSLDRTDLSSYEQYF. In nucleotides, the CDR3 is TGTGCCAGCAGCTTAGATCGCACAGACCTTAGCTCCTACGAGCAGTACTTC.